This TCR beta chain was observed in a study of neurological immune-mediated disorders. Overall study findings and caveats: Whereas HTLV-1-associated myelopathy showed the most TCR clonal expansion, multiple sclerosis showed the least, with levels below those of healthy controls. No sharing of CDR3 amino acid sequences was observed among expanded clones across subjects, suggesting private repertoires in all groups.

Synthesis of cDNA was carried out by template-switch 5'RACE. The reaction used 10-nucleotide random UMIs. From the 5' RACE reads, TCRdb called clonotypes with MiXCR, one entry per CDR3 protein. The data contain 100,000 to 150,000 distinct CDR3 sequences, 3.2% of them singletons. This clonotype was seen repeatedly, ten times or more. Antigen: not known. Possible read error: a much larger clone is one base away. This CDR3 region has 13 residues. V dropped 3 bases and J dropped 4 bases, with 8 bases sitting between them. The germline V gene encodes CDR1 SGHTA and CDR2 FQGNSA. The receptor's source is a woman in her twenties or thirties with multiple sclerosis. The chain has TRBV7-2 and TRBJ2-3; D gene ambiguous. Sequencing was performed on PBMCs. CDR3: CASSFSGADTQYF. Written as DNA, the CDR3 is TGTGCCAGCAGCTTTTCGGGCGCAGATACGCAGTATTTT.